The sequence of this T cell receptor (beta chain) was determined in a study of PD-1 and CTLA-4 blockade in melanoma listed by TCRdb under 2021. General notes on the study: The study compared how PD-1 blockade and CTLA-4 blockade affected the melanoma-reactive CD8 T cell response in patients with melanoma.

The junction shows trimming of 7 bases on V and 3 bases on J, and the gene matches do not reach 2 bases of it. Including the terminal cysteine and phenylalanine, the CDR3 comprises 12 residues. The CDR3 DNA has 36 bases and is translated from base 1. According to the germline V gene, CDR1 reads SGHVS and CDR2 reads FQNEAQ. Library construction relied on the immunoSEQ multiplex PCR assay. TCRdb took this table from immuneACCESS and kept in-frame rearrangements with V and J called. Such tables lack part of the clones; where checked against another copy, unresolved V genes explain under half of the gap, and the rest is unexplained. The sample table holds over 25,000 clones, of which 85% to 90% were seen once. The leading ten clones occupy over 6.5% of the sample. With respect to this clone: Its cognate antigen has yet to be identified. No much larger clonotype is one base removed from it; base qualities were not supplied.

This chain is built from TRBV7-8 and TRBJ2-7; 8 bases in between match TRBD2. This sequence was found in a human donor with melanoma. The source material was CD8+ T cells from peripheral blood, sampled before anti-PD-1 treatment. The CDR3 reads CASTAGGYEQYF. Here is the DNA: TGTGCCAGCACCGCGGGAGGCTACGAGCAGTACTTC.